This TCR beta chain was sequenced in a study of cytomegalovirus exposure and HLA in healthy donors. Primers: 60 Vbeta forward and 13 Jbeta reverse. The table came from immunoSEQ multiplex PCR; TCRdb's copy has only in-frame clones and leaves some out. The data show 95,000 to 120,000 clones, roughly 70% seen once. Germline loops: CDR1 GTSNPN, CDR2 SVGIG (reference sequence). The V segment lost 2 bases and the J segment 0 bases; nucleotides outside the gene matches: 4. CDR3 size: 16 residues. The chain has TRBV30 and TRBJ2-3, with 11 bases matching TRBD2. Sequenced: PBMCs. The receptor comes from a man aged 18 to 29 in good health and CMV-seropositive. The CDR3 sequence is CAWSSGTSGSTDTQYF. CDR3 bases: TGTGCCTGGAGTTCCGGGACTAGCGGTAGCACAGATACGCAGTATTTT.